This is a list of T cell receptor beta chains from one sample in a study of cytomegalovirus exposure and HLA in healthy donors. Sequencing was performed with immunoSEQ multiplex PCR; in TCRdb, only in-frame clones are kept and a portion is missing. The sample holds about 120,000 clones; 89% are singletons and the top ten take more than 0.95%. The sequenced sample consisted of PBMCs. The receptors shown here come from a woman aged 18-29 years in good health and CMV-seronegative. CDR3s include the opening cysteine and the closing phenylalanine or tryptophan. A D gene is named only where the DNA matches it firmly. The size entry is marked missing in some rows and otherwise reads once, few, many or a size class.

D gene	CDR3 length	clone size	V gene	J gene	CDR3 protein	CDR3 DNA
TRBD1	13	-	TRBV6-5	TRBJ1-1	CASSSLKGQQAFF	TGTGCCAGCAGTTCCCTTAAGGGACAGCAAGCTTTCTTT
-	14	-	TRBV6-5	TRBJ1-4	CASITGGVNEKLFF	TGTGCCAGCATTACCGGGGGGGTAAATGAAAAACTGTTTTTT
-	18	-	TRBV2	TRBJ2-6	CASSYGGGGSSGANVLTF	TGTGCCAGCAGCTATGGAGGGGGCGGCAGCTCTGGGGCCAACGTCCTGACTTTC
-	14	-	TRBV2	TRBJ2-5	CASSETMGLETQYF	TGTGCCAGCAGTGAGACGATGGGGCTTGAGACCCAGTACTTC
-	15	-	TRBV5-5	TRBJ2-7	CASSLVAGKLYEQYF	TGTGCCAGCAGCTTGGTGGCAGGGAAATTGTACGAGCAGTACTTC
TRBD1	16	-	TRBV5-1	TRBJ2-7	CASYPGSTGGSHEQYF	TGCGCCAGCTACCCGGGGAGTACAGGGGGATCCCACGAGCAGTACTTC
-	14	once	TRBV6-6	TRBJ1-2	CASNIQGTNYGYTF	TGTGCCAGCAATATACAGGGAACTAACTATGGCTACACCTTC
-	16	-	TRBV9	TRBJ2-2	CASSPPTGANTGELFF	TGTGCCAGCAGCCCCCCGACAGGAGCGAACACCGGGGAGCTGTTTTTT
-	15	-	TRBV18	TRBJ1-1	CASSPWGEANTEAFF	TGTGCCAGCTCACCGTGGGGGGAGGCAAACACTGAAGCTTTCTTT
-	15	-	TRBV6-5	TRBJ1-4	CASSYSGGANEKLFF	TGTGCCAGCAGTTACTCAGGGGGTGCTAATGAAAAACTGTTTTTT
-	13	-	TRBV5-1	TRBJ2-1	CASSSSRQNEQFF	TGCGCCAGCAGCTCCAGTCGACAGAATGAGCAGTTCTTC
-	15	-	TRBV29-1	TRBJ1-4	CSVDGGGGVGEKLFF	TGCAGCGTTGATGGGGGCGGTGGAGTTGGTGAAAAACTGTTTTTT
TRBD1	15	-	TRBV6-1	TRBJ1-2	CASSSGQGANYGYTF	TGTGCCAGCAGTTCCGGACAGGGAGCTAACTATGGCTACACCTTC
-	15	-	TRBV19	TRBJ2-2	CASSRGGADTGELFF	TGTGCCAGTAGTAGGGGGGGGGCGGACACCGGGGAGCTGTTTTTT
-	15	-	TRBV2	TRBJ2-1	CASSVTSNSYNEQFF	TGTGCCAGCAGTGTAACTAGCAACTCCTACAATGAGCAGTTCTTC
-	14	-	TRBV6-5	TRBJ1-1	CASSYSGSMGTAFF	TGTGCCAGCAGTTACTCAGGGTCGATGGGGACTGCTTTCTTT
-	13	-	TRBV9	TRBJ1-1	CASSVDQGTEAFF	TGTGCCAGCAGCGTCGACCAGGGTACTGAAGCTTTCTTT
-	14	-	TRBV29-1	TRBJ2-3	CSGAAQGGTDTQYF	TGCAGCGGAGCCGCCCAGGGTGGCACAGATACGCAGTATTTT
-	13	-	TRBV19	TRBJ2-5	CASSGQLQETQYF	TGTGCCAGTAGTGGGCAGCTTCAAGAGACCCAGTACTTC
-	18	-	TRBV11-2	TRBJ1-1	CASSPSGWGVGDYTEAFF	TGTGCCAGCAGCCCCTCAGGCTGGGGTGTAGGGGACTACACTGAAGCTTTCTTT
-	15	-	TRBV4-1	TRBJ1-2	CASSQDRSMGYGYTF	TGCGCCAGCAGCCAAGACAGGTCTATGGGCTATGGCTACACCTTC
TRBD2	15	-	TRBV5-4	TRBJ2-1	CASSFFSGGLDEQFF	TGTGCCAGCAGCTTTTTCAGCGGGGGTTTGGATGAGCAGTTCTTC
TRBD2	16	-	TRBV19	TRBJ2-7	CASSISSSGGFYEQYF	TGTGCCAGTAGTATTTCGTCTAGCGGGGGATTTTACGAGCAGTACTTC
TRBD1	12	-	TRBV5-1	TRBJ1-1	CASLNTGGEAFF	TGCGCCAGCTTAAATACAGGGGGGGAAGCTTTCTTT
-	13	-	TRBV7-3	TRBJ2-5	CASSWDLEETQYF	TGTGCCAGCAGCTGGGACTTGGAAGAGACCCAGTACTTC
TRBD1	14	many	TRBV5-4	TRBJ1-1	CASSLPTGGTEAFF	TGTGCCAGCAGCTTACCAACAGGGGGGACTGAAGCTTTCTTT
-	14	-	TRBV5-6	TRBJ1-1	CASSLFLPNTEAFF	TGTGCCAGCAGCTTGTTCCTACCGAACACTGAAGCTTTCTTT
-	14	-	TRBV6-6	TRBJ2-7	CASSRADRTYEQYF	TGTGCCAGCAGTCGAGCCGACAGAACCTACGAGCAGTACTTC
TRBD1	20	-	TRBV19	TRBJ1-5	CASRVPKVPGQGSSNQPQHF	TGTGCCAGTAGGGTCCCAAAAGTCCCGGGACAGGGGTCGAGCAATCAGCCCCAGCATTTT
TRBD2	14	-	TRBV29-1	TRBJ2-1	CSIKRGSSYNEQFF	TGCAGCATAAAGCGGGGGAGCTCCTACAATGAGCAGTTCTTC
-	15	-	TRBV7-8	TRBJ2-1	CASSLVRQRYNEQFF	TGTGCCAGCAGCTTAGTCAGACAGAGATACAATGAGCAGTTCTTC
-	15	-	TRBV5-1	TRBJ1-2	CASSLAGAGDYGYTF	TGCGCCAGCAGCTTGGCAGGGGCCGGGGACTATGGCTACACCTTC
TRBD2	12	-	TRBV5-1	TRBJ2-7	CASSAGGYEQYF	TGCGCCAGCAGCGCGGGGGGGTACGAGCAGTACTTC
-	14	-	TRBV5-1	TRBJ2-1	CASSLAHTSNEQFF	TGCGCCAGCAGCTTGGCCCACACCTCCAATGAGCAGTTCTTC
-	15	-	TRBV27	TRBJ1-6	CASNLLGGYNSPLHF	TGTGCCAGCAACCTACTCGGGGGATATAATTCACCCCTCCACTTT
TRBD1	19	-	TRBV2	TRBJ2-3	CASSATPGQGSLSTDTQYF	TGTGCCAGCAGTGCCACGCCGGGACAGGGGTCACTAAGCACAGATACGCAGTATTTT
-	19	-	TRBV21-1	TRBJ1-6	CASSKAEKYTGGTNSPLHF	TGTGCCAGCAGCAAAGCCGAAAAGTACACAGGGGGCACGAATTCACCCCTCCACTTT
TRBD2	16	-	TRBV10-2	TRBJ2-3	CASSESAAGGADTQYF	TGCGCCAGCAGTGAGTCTGCGGCGGGGGGAGCGGATACGCAGTATTTT
-	12	-	TRBV5-1	TRBJ2-5	CASSSGAETQYF	TGCGCCAGCAGCTCAGGGGCAGAGACCCAGTACTTC
-	15	-	TRBV14	TRBJ2-7	CASSHTGQSSYEQYF	TGTGCCAGCAGCCACACGGGACAAAGCTCCTACGAGCAGTACTTC
TRBD1	14	-	TRBV6-5	TRBJ1-3	CASSQPGQRNTIYF	TGTGCCAGCAGTCAACCGGGACAGCGAAACACCATATATTTT
-	16	-	TRBV9	TRBJ2-2	CASSVRSGRGAGELFF	TGTGCCAGCAGCGTTCGTTCAGGCCGTGGTGCCGGGGAGCTGTTTTTT
TRBD2	16	once	TRBV5-1	TRBJ2-1	CASRLQTGGTYNEQFF	TGCGCCAGCAGATTACAAACGGGGGGAACCTACAATGAGCAGTTCTTC
-	14	once	TRBV2	TRBJ1-5	CASSQGSFSQPQHF	TGTGCCAGCAGTCAGGGGTCCTTTAGTCAGCCCCAGCATTTT
-	15	-	TRBV6-5	TRBJ2-7	CASSYSWSDSYEQYF	TGTGCCAGCAGTTACTCGTGGTCAGACTCCTACGAGCAGTACTTC
TRBD1	15	-	TRBV5-1	TRBJ1-5	CASSWGQGSNQPQHF	TGCGCCAGCAGCTGGGGACAGGGAAGCAATCAGCCCCAGCATTTT
TRBD1	15	once	TRBV27	TRBJ2-7	CASSLAGTGLGEQYF	TGTGCCAGCAGTTTAGCTGGGACAGGGCTAGGAGAGCAGTACTTC
-	15	-	TRBV19	TRBJ1-4	CASSNGHTTNEKLFF	TGTGCCAGTAGCAATGGACACACAACTAATGAAAAACTGTTTTTT
-	16	-	TRBV19	TRBJ1-6	CASSKGHGRSISPLHF	TGTGCCAGTAGTAAGGGACACGGGAGGTCAATTTCACCCCTCCACTTT